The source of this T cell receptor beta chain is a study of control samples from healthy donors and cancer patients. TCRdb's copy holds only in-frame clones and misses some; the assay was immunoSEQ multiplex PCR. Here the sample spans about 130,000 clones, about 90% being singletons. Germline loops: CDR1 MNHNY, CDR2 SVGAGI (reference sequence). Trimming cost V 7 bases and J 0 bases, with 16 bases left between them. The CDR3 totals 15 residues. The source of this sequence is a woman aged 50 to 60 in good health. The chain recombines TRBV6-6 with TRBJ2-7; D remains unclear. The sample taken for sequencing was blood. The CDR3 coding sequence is TGTGCCAGCAACTCCCGGCCGGAAAGCTCCTACGAGCAGTACTTC. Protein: CASNSRPESSYEQYF.